The clone carrying this T cell receptor beta chain was recorded once. The target antigen is unknown. This sample is drawn from a study of CD4 T cells in relation to SARS-CoV-2 and coronaviruses. Unexposed donor CD4+ T cells date from 2011-2018, before the COVID-19 pandemic. After roughly 9 days of culture, CD4+ T cells were isolated. Clones were sequenced by immunoSEQ multiplex PCR, and TCRdb holds only the in-frame ones, with some missing. The sample carries 18,000 or so clones, roughly four fifths recorded once. The sample taken for sequencing was CD4+ T cells from PBMCs, cultured in vitro. The sequence derives from a human donor in good health.

The CDR3 region has the DNA TGTGCCAGCAGCTTGAGCGGGTACCAAGAGACCCAGTACTTC. It is translated as CASSLSGYQETQYF. The chain has TRBV5-4 and TRBJ2-5; D is perhaps TRBD2 (6 bases). The V gene lost 1 base and the J gene lost 0 bases, with 7 bases spanning the gap. The CDR3 runs 14 residues. From germline, CDR1 is SGHNT and CDR2 YYREEE (reference sequence).